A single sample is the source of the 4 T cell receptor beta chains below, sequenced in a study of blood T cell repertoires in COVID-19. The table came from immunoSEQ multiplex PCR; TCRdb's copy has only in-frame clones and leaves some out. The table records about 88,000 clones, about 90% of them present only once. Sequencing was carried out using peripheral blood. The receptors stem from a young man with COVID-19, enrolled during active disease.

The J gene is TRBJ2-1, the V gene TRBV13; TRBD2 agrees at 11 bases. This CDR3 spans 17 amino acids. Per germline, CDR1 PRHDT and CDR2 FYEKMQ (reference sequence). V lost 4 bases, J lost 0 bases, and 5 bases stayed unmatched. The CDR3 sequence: CASSWTSGQSSYNEQFF. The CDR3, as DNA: TGTGCCAGCAGCTGGACTAGCGGGCAAAGCTCCTACAATGAGCAGTTCTTC.

The CDR3 here is CASSYTSEEKLFF. For the CDR3, the DNA is TGTGCCAGCAGTTACACTTCCGAGGAAAAACTGTTTTTT. The chain uses TRBV6-5 and TRBJ1-4; D ambiguous. The CDR3 is 13 residues long. CDR1 is MNHEY, CDR2 SVGAGI, per germline. Trimming removed 2 bases from V and 8 bases from J, with 9 bases in between.

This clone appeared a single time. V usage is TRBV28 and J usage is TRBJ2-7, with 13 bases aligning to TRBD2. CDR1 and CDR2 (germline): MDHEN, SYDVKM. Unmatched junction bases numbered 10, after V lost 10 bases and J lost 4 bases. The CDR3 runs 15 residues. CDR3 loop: CATGTSGIAGYEQYF. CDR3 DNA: TGTGCCACCGGGACTAGCGGGATCGCGGGTTACGAGCAGTACTTC.

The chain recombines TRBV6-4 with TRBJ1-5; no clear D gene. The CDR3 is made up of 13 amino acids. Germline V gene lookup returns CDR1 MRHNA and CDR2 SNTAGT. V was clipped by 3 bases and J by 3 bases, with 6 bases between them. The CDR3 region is CASSEGDNQPQHF. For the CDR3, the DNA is TGTGCCAGCAGTGAGGGAGACAATCAGCCCCAGCATTTT.